The TCR beta chain described here comes from a study of T-cell memory formation after mild COVID-19. Study-wide background: There were largely donor-specific TCR clusters. Overall study results and limits: Researchers could not confirm that second-wave clones peaking on day 37 targeted SARS-CoV-2. Pre-infection memory harbored some responding clones, suggesting cross-reactive memory joined.

Using its own MiXCR run on the 5' RACE reads, TCRdb lists one record per CDR3 protein. This sample yields about 130,000 distinct CDR3 sequences, of which about 5.9% are seen a single time; around 2% belongs to the top ten. This clonotype was detected only a few times. Its antigen is undetermined. Germline CDR1 reads SEHNR; CDR2 reads FQNEAQ (reference sequence). V lost 3 bases, J lost 4 bases, and 5 bases stayed unmatched. The CDR3 spans 15 residues. The sequenced sample consisted of PBMCs or a T cell subset sorted from them (not recorded which). This sequence originates from an adult woman who had mild COVID-19 (a few samples of this study predate the infection). Cell type and time point are not known. The chain combines TRBV7-9 with TRBJ2-3, with 9 bases aligning to TRBD1. The CDR3 spells CASSLRGQGADTQYF. DNA of the CDR3: TGTGCCAGCAGCTTGCGGGGACAGGGCGCAGATACGCAGTATTTT. Together with reference TRBV7-9 and TRBJ2-3, the CDR3 gives the full variable domain: DTGVSQNPRHKITKRGQNVTFRCDPISEHNRLYWYRQTLGQGPEFLTYFQNEAQLEKSRLLSDRFSAERPKGSFSTLEIQRTEQGDSAMYLCASSLRGQGADTQYFGPGTRLTVL.